These 5 T cell receptor beta chains originate from one sample sequenced in a study of blood T cell repertoires in COVID-19. Measured with immunoSEQ multiplex PCR; TCRdb has only the in-frame clones, and not every one. In the table there are 310,000 or so clones, 80% to 95% of which are singletons. Sequencing used PBMCs or T cells enriched from blood (not recorded which). The receptors derive from a woman aged 25-40 years who had recovered from COVID-19.

The CDR3 spells CASSITTGSSYEQYF. In DNA form, the CDR3 reads TGTGCCAGTAGTATTACGACGGGATCCTCCTACGAGCAGTACTTC. The chain links TRBV19 to TRBJ2-7, with a tentative D call TRBD2 (5 bases). This CDR3 is 15 amino acids long. The germline V gene encodes CDR1 LNHDA and CDR2 SQIVND (reference sequence). Trimming pared 3 bases from V and 0 bases from J, leaving 12 bases between.

The chain uses TRBV2 and TRBJ2-1; 11 positions agree with TRBD2. CDR1 and CDR2 (germline): SNHLY, FYNNEI. V lost 4 bases to trimming and J lost 7 bases; unmatched junction nucleotides: 6. There are 15 residues in the CDR3. The CDR3 protein is CASSALAGGRNEQFF. Here the CDR3 DNA reads TGTGCCAGCAGTGCTTTAGCGGGAGGGAGGAATGAGCAGTTCTTC.

The V and J genes are TRBV7-3 and TRBJ1-6; perhaps TRBD1 as D (6 bases). This CDR3 spans 15 amino acids. CDR1 SGHTA and CDR2 FQGTGA come from the germline V gene. Trimming left V 2 bases short and J 5 bases short, with 10 bases between. DNA for the CDR3: TGTGCCAGCAGCTTACGTACAGGGAATAATTCACCCCTCCACTTT. This encodes CASSLRTGNNSPLHF.

The gene calls are TRBV5-6 and TRBJ2-2, with D uncertain. The germline gives CDR1 SGHDT, CDR2 YYEEEE. CDR3 length equals 11 residues. The V and J ends lost 3 bases and 7 bases respectively, with 4 bases between them. In DNA, the CDR3 is TGTGCCAGCAGCTCAATCGGGGAGCTGTTTTTT. Protein sequence: CASSSIGELFF.

The genes are TRBV4-3 and TRBJ2-2; 9 bases agree with TRBD2. V was pared by 4 bases and J by 6 bases, with 15 bases of the junction left unmatched. This CDR3 has 18 amino acids. Per the germline V gene, CDR1 is LGHNA and CDR2 is YSLEER. The CDR3 is CASSPRTGSGRTSGELFF. The CDR3 DNA reads as TGCGCCAGCAGCCCTCGTACTGGCAGCGGGAGGACGTCCGGGGAGCTGTTTTTT.